A selection of T cell receptor beta chains follows, all from one sample in a study of T cells after yellow fever vaccination. TCRdb passed the 5' RACE reads through MiXCR, listing each CDR3 protein once. The table includes some 110,000 distinct CDR3 sequences, around 6.7% detected once. The sample in question was CD4+ T cells sorted from PBMCs, obtained approximately 40 days after the first yellow fever vaccination. The receptors come from a man aged 18 to 29 who received the YFV17D yellow fever vaccine. CDR3s include the opening cysteine and the closing phenylalanine or tryptophan. The D gene is left open where the match is weak. Where a row states a size, it is once, few, many or the class of an expanded clone; other rows omit it.

V gene	J gene	D gene	clone size	CDR3 protein	CDR3 DNA
TRBV4-3	TRBJ1-6	NA	many	CASSQASQLGNSPLHF	TGCGCCAGCAGCCAAGCTTCCCAATTGGGAAATTCACCCCTCCACTTT
TRBV4-3	TRBJ2-3	TRBD2	many	CASSQGWTSGGADTQYF	TGCGCCAGCAGCCAAGGCTGGACTAGCGGGGGCGCAGATACGCAGTATTTT
TRBV12-3/TRBV12-4	TRBJ2-7	NA	many	CASTPDTNEQYF	TGTGCCAGCACTCCGGACACAAACGAGCAGTACTTC
TRBV7-2	TRBJ2-3	NA	NA	CASTSIGRSTDTQYF	TGTGCCAGCACTTCTATCGGCAGGAGCACAGATACGCAGTATTTT
TRBV7-2	TRBJ2-5	NA	many	CASSLRGRLYQETQYF	TGTGCCAGCAGCTTACGGGGACGCCTGTACCAAGAGACCCAGTACTTC
TRBV5-1	TRBJ1-3	NA	many	CASSQGTADSGNTIYF	TGCGCCAGCAGCCAGGGGACCGCGGACTCTGGAAACACCATATATTTT
TRBV10-3	TRBJ1-5	NA	many	CAISEWGNQPQHF	TGTGCCATCAGTGAGTGGGGGAATCAGCCCCAGCATTTT
TRBV7-9	TRBJ2-7	NA	many	CASSLYLDAYEQYF	TGTGCCAGCAGCCTATATCTGGACGCTTACGAGCAGTACTTC
TRBV5-1	TRBJ2-2	NA	many	CASSLDGPNTGELFF	TGCGCCAGCAGCTTGGACGGACCTAACACCGGGGAGCTGTTTTTT
TRBV24-1	TRBJ2-5	TRBD1	many	CATSQGAQETQYF	TGTGCCACCAGTCAGGGGGCCCAGGAGACCCAGTACTTC
TRBV18	TRBJ2-3	NA	few	CASSPYDSDTQYF	TGTGCCAGCTCACCATACGACTCAGATACGCAGTATTTT
TRBV12-3/TRBV12-4	TRBJ1-1	TRBD1	many	CASSLGQGGVTEAFF	TGTGCCAGCAGTTTGGGGCAAGGGGGCGTCACTGAAGCTTTCTTT